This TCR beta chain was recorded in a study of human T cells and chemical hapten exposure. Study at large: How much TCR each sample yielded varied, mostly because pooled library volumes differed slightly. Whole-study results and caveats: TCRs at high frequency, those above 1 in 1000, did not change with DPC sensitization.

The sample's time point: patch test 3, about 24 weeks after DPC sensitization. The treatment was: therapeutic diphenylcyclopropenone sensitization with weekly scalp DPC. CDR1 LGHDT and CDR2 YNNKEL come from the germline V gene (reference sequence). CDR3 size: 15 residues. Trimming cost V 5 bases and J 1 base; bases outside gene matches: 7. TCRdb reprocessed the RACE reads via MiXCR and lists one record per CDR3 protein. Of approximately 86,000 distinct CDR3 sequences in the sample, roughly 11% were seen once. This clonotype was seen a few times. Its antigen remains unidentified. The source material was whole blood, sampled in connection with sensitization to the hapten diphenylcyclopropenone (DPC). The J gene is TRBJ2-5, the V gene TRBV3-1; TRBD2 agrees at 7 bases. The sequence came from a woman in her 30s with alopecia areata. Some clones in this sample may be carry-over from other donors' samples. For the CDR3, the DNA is TGTGCCAGCAGCTTTCCCGGGACTACCCAAGAGACCCAGTACTTC. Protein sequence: CASSFPGTTQETQYF.